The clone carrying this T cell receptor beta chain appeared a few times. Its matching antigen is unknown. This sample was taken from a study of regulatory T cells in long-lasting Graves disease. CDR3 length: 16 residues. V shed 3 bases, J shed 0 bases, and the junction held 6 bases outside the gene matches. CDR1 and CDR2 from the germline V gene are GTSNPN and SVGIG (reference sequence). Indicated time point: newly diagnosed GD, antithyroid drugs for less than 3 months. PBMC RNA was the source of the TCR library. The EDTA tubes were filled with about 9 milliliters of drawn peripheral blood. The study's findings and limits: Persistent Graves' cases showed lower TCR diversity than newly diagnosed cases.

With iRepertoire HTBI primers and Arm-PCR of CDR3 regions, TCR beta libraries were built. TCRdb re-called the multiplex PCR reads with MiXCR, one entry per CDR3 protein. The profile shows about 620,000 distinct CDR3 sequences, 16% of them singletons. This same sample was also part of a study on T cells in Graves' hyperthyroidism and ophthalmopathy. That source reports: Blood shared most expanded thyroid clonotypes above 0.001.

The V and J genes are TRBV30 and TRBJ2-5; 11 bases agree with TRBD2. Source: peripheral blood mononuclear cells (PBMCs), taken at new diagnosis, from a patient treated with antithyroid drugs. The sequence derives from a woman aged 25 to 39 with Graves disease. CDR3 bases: TGTGCCTGGAGGGGACTTAGCGGGAGGGACCAAGAGACCCAGTACTTC. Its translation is CAWRGLSGRDQETQYF.